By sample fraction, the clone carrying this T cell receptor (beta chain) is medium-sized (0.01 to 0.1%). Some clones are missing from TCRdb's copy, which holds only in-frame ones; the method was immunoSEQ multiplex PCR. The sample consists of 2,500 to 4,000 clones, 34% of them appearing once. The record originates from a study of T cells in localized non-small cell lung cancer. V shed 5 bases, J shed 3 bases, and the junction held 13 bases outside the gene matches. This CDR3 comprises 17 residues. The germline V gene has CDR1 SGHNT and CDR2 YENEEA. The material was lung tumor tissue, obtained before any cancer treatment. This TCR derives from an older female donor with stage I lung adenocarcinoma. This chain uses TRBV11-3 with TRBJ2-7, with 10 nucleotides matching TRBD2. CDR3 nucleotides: TGTGCCAGCAGCCCCGGGGTAGCGGGGGGCCTCAGCTACGAGCAGTACTTC. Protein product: CASSPGVAGGLSYEQYF.